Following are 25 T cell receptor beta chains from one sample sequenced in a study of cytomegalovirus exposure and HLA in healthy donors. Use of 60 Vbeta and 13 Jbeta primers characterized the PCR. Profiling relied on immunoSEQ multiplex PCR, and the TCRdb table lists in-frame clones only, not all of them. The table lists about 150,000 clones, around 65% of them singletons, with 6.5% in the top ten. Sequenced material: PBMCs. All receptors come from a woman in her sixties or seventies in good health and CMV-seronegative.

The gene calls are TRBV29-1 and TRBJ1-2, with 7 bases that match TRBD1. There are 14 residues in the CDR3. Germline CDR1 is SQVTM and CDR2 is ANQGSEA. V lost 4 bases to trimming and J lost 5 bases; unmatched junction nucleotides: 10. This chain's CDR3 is CSVGEQGGGYGYTF. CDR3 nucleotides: TGCAGCGTTGGAGAGCAGGGGGGCGGGTATGGCTACACCTTC.

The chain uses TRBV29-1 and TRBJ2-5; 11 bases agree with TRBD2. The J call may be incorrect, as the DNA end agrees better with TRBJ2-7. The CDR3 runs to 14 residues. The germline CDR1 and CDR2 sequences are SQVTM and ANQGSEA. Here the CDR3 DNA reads TGCAGCGTTAAGGCTAGCGGGAGGAATGCCGAGCAGTACTTC. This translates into CSVKASGRNAEQYF.

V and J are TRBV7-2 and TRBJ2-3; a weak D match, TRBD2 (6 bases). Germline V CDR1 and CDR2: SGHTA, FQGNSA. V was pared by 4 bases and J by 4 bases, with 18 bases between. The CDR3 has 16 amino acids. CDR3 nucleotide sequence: TGTGCCAGCAGCTCCGCTCTGGTCTCGGGGGCAGATACGCAGTATTTT. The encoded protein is CASSSALVSGADTQYF.

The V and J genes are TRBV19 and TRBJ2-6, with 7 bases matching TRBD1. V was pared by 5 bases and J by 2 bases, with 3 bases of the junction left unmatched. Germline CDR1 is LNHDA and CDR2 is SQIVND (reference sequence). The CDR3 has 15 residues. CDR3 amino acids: CASSQGTAGANVLTF. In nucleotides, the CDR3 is TGTGCCAGTAGTCAGGGGACAGCTGGGGCCAACGTCCTGACTTTC.

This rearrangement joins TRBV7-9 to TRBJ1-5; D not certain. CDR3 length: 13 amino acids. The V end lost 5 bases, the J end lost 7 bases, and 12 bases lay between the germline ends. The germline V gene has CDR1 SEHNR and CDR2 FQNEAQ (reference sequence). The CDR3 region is CASSREVRQPQHF. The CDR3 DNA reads TGTGCCAGCAGCCGCGAGGTTCGACAGCCCCAGCATTTT.

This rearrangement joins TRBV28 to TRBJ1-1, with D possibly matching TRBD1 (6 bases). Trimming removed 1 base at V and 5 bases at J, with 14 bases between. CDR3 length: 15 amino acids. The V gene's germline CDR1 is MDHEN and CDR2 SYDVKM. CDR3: CASSLSMGGRTEAFF. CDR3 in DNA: TGTGCCAGCAGTTTATCCATGGGGGGGCGGACTGAAGCTTTCTTT. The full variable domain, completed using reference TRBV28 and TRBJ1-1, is DVKVTQSSRYLVKRTGEKVFLECVQDMDHENMFWYRQDPGLGLRLIYFSYDVKMKEKGDIPEGYSVSREKKERFSLILESASTNQTSMYLCASSLSMGGRTEAFFGQGTRLTVV.

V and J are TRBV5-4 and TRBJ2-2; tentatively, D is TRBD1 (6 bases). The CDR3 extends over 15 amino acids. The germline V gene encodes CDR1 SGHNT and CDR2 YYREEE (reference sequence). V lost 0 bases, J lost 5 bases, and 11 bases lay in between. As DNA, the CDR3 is TGTGCCAGCAGCTTGGGACAGGAGAAAACCGGGGAGCTGTTTTTT. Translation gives CASSLGQEKTGELFF.

CDR3 protein: CASSAVSAGVTDTQYF. The CDR3 DNA reads as TGTGCCAGCAGCGCCGTATCAGCGGGGGTGACAGATACGCAGTATTTT. The chain uses TRBV7-2 and TRBJ2-3; 8 bases line up with TRBD2. With V trimmed by 5 bases and J by 3 bases, 10 bases remained unmatched. The CDR3 consists of 16 residues. Germline CDR1 is SGHTA and CDR2 is FQGNSA. The full variable domain, its missing parts supplied by reference TRBV7-2 and TRBJ2-3, is GAGVSQSPSNKVTEKGKDVELRCDPISGHTALYWYRQSLGQGLEFLIYFQGNSAPDKSGLPSDRFSAERTGGSVSTLTIQRTQQEDSAVYLCASSAVSAGVTDTQYFGPGTRLTVL.

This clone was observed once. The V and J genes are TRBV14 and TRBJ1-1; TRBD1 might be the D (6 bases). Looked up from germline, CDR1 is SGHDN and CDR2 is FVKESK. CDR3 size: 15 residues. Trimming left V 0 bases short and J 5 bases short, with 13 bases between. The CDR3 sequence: CASSQDLARGTEAFF. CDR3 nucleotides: TGTGCCAGCAGCCAAGATCTGGCCAGGGGTACTGAAGCTTTCTTT.

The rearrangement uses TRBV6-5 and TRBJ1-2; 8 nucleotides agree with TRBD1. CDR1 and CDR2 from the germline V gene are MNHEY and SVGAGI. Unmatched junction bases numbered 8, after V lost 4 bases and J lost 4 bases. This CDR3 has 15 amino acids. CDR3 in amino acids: CASSSPGQGGYGYTF. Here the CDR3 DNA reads TGTGCCAGCAGTTCCCCAGGACAGGGCGGCTATGGCTACACCTTC.

CDR3 nucleotides: TGCGCCAGCAGCTTCATAACCAGGACTAGCGGGACACCCTACAATGAGCAGTTCTTC. It yields the protein CASSFITRTSGTPYNEQFF. The rearrangement links TRBV5-1 to TRBJ2-1, with 12 bases matching TRBD2. The V and J ends lost 2 bases and 2 bases, in that order; junction bases with no gene match: 11. The CDR3 is 19 amino acids. Germline CDR1 SGHRS, CDR2 YFSETQ.

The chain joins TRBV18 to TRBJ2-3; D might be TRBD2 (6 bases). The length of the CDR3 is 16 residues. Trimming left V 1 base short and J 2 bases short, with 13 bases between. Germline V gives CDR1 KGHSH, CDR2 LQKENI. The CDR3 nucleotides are TGTGCCAGCTCACCACTGGTCGGGGGTTTCACAGATACGCAGTATTTT. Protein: CASSPLVGGFTDTQYF.

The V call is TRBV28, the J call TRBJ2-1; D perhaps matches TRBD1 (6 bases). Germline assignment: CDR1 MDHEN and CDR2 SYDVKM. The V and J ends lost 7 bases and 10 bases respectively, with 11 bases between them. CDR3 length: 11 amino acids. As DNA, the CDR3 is TGTGCCAGCAATACTGGGGGCGAGCAGTTCTTC. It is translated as CASNTGGEQFF.

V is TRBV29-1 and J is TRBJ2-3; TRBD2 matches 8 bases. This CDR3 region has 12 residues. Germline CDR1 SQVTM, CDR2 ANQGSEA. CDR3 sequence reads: CSLGGGFDTQYF. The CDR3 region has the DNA TGCAGTTTGGGCGGGGGGTTTGATACGCAGTATTTT.

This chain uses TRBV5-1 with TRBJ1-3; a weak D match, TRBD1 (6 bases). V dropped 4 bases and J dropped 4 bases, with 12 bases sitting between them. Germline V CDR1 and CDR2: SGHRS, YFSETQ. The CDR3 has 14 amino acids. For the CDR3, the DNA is TGCGCCAGCAGCCTCGCCGGACAGGGAAACACCATATATTTT. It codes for CASSLAGQGNTIYF.

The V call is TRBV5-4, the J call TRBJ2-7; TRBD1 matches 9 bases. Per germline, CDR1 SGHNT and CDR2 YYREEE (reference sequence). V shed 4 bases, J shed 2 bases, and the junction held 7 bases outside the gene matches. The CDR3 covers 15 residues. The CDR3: CASSIPGQGPYEQYF. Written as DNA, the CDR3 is TGTGCCAGCAGCATACCGGGACAGGGACCCTACGAGCAGTACTTC.

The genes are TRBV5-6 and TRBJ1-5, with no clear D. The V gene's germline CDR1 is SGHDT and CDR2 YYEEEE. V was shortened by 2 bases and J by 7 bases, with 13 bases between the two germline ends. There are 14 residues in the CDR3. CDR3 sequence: CASSFSGLRQPQHF. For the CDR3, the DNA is TGTGCCAGCAGCTTCTCGGGGTTAAGGCAGCCCCAGCATTTT.

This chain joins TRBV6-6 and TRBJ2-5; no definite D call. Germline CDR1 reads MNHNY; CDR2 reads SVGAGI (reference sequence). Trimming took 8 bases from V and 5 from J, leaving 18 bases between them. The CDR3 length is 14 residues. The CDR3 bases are TGTGCCAGCCGCGATTTCACGGGTCAGGAGACCCAGTACTTC. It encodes CASRDFTGQETQYF.

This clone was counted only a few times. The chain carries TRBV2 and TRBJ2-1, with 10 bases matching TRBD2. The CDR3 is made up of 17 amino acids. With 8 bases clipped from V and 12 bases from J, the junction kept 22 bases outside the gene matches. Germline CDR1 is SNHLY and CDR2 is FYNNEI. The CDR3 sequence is CASWSAAPGLAAGGQFF. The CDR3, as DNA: TGTGCCAGCTGGTCGGCGGCCCCCGGACTAGCGGCCGGTGGGCAGTTCTTC.

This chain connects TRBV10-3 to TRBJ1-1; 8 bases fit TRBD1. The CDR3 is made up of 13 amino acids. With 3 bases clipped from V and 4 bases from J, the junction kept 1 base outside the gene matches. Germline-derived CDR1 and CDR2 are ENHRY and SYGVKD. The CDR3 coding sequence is TGTGCCATCAGTGAACAGGGGGTCACTGAAGCTTTCTTT. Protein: CAISEQGVTEAFF.

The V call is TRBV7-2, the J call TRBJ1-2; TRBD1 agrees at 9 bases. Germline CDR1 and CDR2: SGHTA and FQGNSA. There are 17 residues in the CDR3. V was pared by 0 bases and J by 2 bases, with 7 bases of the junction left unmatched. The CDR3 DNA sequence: TGTGCCAGCAGCTTAGCTCGTCCGGGACAGGGCAACTATGGCTACACCTTC. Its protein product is CASSLARPGQGNYGYTF.

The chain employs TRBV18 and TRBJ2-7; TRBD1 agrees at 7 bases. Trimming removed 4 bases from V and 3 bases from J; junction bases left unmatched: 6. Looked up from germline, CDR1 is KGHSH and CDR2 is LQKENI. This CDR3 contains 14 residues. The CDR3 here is CASSLRQGVYEQYF. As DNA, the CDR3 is TGTGCCAGCTCACTCCGACAGGGTGTCTACGAGCAGTACTTC.

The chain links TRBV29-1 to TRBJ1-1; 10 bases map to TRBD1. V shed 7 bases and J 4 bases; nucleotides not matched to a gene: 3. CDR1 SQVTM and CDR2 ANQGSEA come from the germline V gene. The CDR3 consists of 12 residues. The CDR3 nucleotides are TGCAGCGGGGACAGGGGTGGCACTGAAGCTTTCTTT. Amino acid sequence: CSGDRGGTEAFF.

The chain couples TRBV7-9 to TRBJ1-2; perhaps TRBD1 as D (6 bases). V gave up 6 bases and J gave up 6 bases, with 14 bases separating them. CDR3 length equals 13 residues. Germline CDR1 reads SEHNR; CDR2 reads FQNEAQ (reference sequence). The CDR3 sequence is CASRSGVVDGYTF. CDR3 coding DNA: TGTGCCAGCAGATCAGGGGTAGTGGATGGCTACACCTTC. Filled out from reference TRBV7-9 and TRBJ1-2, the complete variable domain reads DTGVSQNPRHKITKRGQNVTFRCDPISEHNRLYWYRQTLGQGPEFLTYFQNEAQLEKSRLLSDRFSAERPKGSFSTLEIQRTEQGDSAMYLCASRSGVVDGYTFGSGTRLTVV.

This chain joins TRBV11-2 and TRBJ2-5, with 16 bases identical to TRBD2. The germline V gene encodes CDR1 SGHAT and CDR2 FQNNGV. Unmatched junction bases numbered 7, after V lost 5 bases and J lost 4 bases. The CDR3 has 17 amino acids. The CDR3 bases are TGTGCCAGCAGCCAGGGACTAGCGGGAGGGCCAACAGAGACCCAGTACTTC. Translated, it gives CASSQGLAGGPTETQYF.